What follows are 32 T cell receptor beta chains derived from one specimen sequenced in a study of T-cell reconstitution after alpha-beta-depleted transplantation in children (dated by TCRdb to about 2016). The library was made by PCR. The instrument given in TCRdb is Illumina HiSeq 2500. TCR library preparation used molecular barcoding, with unique molecular identifiers applied to normalize quantification of the TCRbeta repertoire. TCRdb trimmed the raw reads at Q25, called clones with MiXCR and kept productive beta chains. One record per CDR3 amino acid sequence lists the most common genes and DNA. Recorded for this sample are some 290,000 distinct CDR3 sequences; nearly 10% of them occurred a single time. The ten top clones hold roughly a tenth of the sample. The starting material was PBMCs from the stem cell graft donor, obtained from the stem cell graft. These receptors were collected from a human donor who donated a stem cell graft to a child with SCID.

This chain joins TRBV5-1 and TRBJ1-1; D remains ambiguous. V shed 0 bases and J shed 0 bases, with 9 bases lying between them. The CDR3 is made up of 15 amino acids. Germline CDR1 and CDR2: SGHRS and YFSETQ. The CDR3 protein is CASSLVAAMNTEAFF. In DNA, the CDR3 is TGCGCCAGCAGCTTGGTGGCAGCTATGAACACTGAAGCTTTCTTT.

V gene TRBV12-3 or TRBV12-4 combines with J gene TRBJ1-6, with D tentatively TRBD1 (5 bases). V lost 5 bases and J lost 9, with 14 bases in between. CDR3 length: 14 amino acids. The CDR3 sequence is CASSPGDLGSPLHF. The CDR3 nucleotides are TGTGCCAGCAGTCCGGGGGACCTGGGTTCACCCCTCCACTTT.

The gene calls are TRBV27 and TRBJ2-7; unclear D gene. The CDR3 loop spans 16 amino acids. V was shortened by 6 bases and J by 0 bases, with 18 bases between the two germline ends. CDR1 and CDR2 from the germline V gene are MNHEY and SMNVEV (reference sequence). The chain's CDR3 is CASSRRRAPSSYEQYF. CDR3 sequence (DNA): TGTGCCAGCAGCCGACGCCGGGCCCCAAGCTCCTACGAGCAGTACTTC.

This clonotype was picked up many times. The genes are TRBV12-3 or TRBV12-4 and TRBJ1-1, with D tentatively TRBD1 (5 bases). Trimming cost V 4 bases and J 0 bases, with 15 bases left between them. This CDR3 has 16 residues. CDR3: CASSSRGGVLNTEAFF. CDR3 coding DNA: TGTGCCAGCAGTTCTCGGGGAGGGGTCTTGAACACTGAAGCTTTCTTT.

This clonotype has at least ten counts. The chain joins TRBV5-1 to TRBJ1-4, with D possibly TRBD1 on 5 matching bases. The germline V gene has CDR1 SGHRS and CDR2 YFSETQ. The CDR3 spans 16 residues. The V end lost 2 bases, the J end lost 8 bases, and 19 bases lay between the germline ends. The CDR3: CASSFVAPGVGEKLFF. DNA of the CDR3: TGCGCCAGCAGCTTTGTCGCCCCGGGGGTTGGCGAAAAACTGTTTTTT.

V usage is TRBV28 and J usage is TRBJ1-6; tentatively, D is TRBD1 (5 bases). The V end lost 7 bases, the J end lost 7 bases, and 11 bases lay between the germline ends. The CDR3 contains 13 residues. From germline, CDR1 is MDHEN and CDR2 SYDVKM. CDR3 sequence reads: CASTRGLNSPLHF. The DNA for the CDR3 is TGTGCCAGCACCCGGGGCCTAAATTCACCCCTCCACTTT.

This clonotype was seen only a few times. CDR3 sequence reads: CASSLDQISYGYTF. The CDR3 region has the DNA TGCGCCAGCAGCTTGGATCAGATCTCCTATGGCTACACCTTC. This chain connects TRBV5-1 to TRBJ1-2; D gene unclear. The V and J ends lost 0 bases and 4 bases respectively, with 10 bases between them. Per germline, CDR1 SGHRS and CDR2 YFSETQ. The CDR3 has 14 residues.

This clonotype was detected only a few times. J is TRBJ1-1 and V is TRBV13, with 7 positions matching TRBD1. J gave up 0 bases and V 6 bases, and 4 bases lay outside the gene matches. CDR3 size: 14 residues. Germline-derived CDR1 and CDR2 are PRHDT and FYEKMQ (reference sequence). CDR3 in amino acids: CASRTGQLNTEAFF. The CDR3 DNA reads TGTGCCAGCAGGACGGGACAGCTGAACACTGAAGCTTTCTTT.

The gene calls are TRBV27 and TRBJ1-5; possible D gene TRBD1, 5 bases. Germline lookup yields CDR1 MNHEY and CDR2 SMNVEV (reference sequence). This CDR3 is 15 amino acids long. V gave up 2 bases and J gave up 3 bases, with 11 bases separating them. In DNA, the CDR3 is TGTGCCAGCAGTTTAGAGGGGTGGAACAATCAGCCCCAGCATTTT. Translation: CASSLEGWNNQPQHF.

The sample holds a few counts of this clonotype. This chain connects TRBV13 to TRBJ2-7; possible D gene TRBD1, 7 bases. The germline V and J ends were trimmed by 5 bases and 2 bases, with 22 bases remaining between them. CDR3 length: 17 residues. Per germline, CDR1 PRHDT and CDR2 FYEKMQ (reference sequence). CDR3 residues: CASSHFKNRGGAYEQYF. CDR3 DNA: TGTGCCAGCAGCCATTTTAAAAACAGGGGAGGCGCCTACGAGCAGTACTTC. The complete variable domain, with remaining parts taken from reference TRBV13 and TRBJ2-7, reads AAGVIQSPRHLIKEKRETATLKCYPIPRHDTVYWYQQGPGQDPQFLISFYEKMQSDKGSIPDRFSAQQFSDYHSELNMSSLELGDSALYFCASSHFKNRGGAYEQYFGPGTRLTVT.

There are many counts of this clonotype. The rearrangement uses TRBV5-1 and TRBJ1-2; 9 positions agree with TRBD1. Germline loops: CDR1 SGHRS, CDR2 YFSETQ. Trimming took 4 bases from V and 6 from J; bases not matched to a gene: 13. The CDR3 totals 16 residues. CDR3 nucleotide sequence: TGCGCCAGCAGCATCCCACAGGGGGCTTCAGGGGATGGCTACACCTTC. As protein: CASSIPQGASGDGYTF.

This clonotype was detected only a few times. The chain recombines TRBV18 with TRBJ2-2; TRBD1 is a possible D gene (6 bases). With 1 base removed from V and 5 bases from J, the gap between germline ends came to 23 bases. The CDR3 spans 19 residues. Looked up from germline, CDR1 is KGHSH and CDR2 is LQKENI. The DNA for the CDR3 is TGTGCCAGCTCACCACGAAAGCTGCTAGACCGGGACAAGACCGGGGAGCTGTTTTTT. Protein sequence: CASSPRKLLDRDKTGELFF.

The rearrangement uses TRBV6-5 and TRBJ2-7, with D tentatively TRBD1 or TRBD2 (5 bases each). The germline V gene encodes CDR1 MNHEY and CDR2 SVGAGI. This CDR3 is 14 amino acids long. Trimming removed 4 bases from V and 0 bases from J, with 10 bases in between. Here the CDR3 reads CASSSWGTSYEQYF. The CDR3 DNA reads as TGTGCCAGCAGTTCGTGGGGGACCTCCTACGAGCAGTACTTC.

In this sample, this clonotype turned up a few times. V usage is TRBV5-1 and J usage is TRBJ1-6, with 12 bases identical to TRBD1. V lost 4 bases, J lost 7 bases, and 6 bases stayed unmatched. This CDR3 comprises 16 residues. Germline CDR1 and CDR2: SGHRS and YFSETQ. CDR3 DNA: TGCGCCAGCAGCCTGGGACAGGGGGCAGGGAATTCACCCCTCCACTTT. Translation gives CASSLGQGAGNSPLHF.

CDR3 DNA sequence: TGTGCCAGCAGCCAAGGACAGGGGGGCCATCAGCCCCAGCATTTT. Protein sequence: CASSQGQGGHQPQHF. The V call is TRBV12-3 or TRBV12-4, the J call TRBJ1-5; 10 bases align to TRBD1. The ends lost 6 bases at V and 5 bases at J; junction bases unmatched: 7. The CDR3 is 15 amino acids.

This clonotype was counted ten times or more. An end of the junction does not agree with germline; a read error may underlie this. The rearrangement joins TRBV20-1 to TRBJ2-5; D not resolved. Germline CDR1 is DFQATT and CDR2 is SNEGSKA (reference sequence). The CDR3 extends over 9 amino acids. CDR3 amino acids: CSAPEAQYF. As DNA, the CDR3 is TGCAGTGCTCCAGAGGCCCAGTACTTC.

At least ten counts were recorded for this clonotype. The V and J genes are TRBV29-1 and TRBJ1-2; D is uncertain. CDR3 length: 13 residues. V lost 2 bases to trimming and J lost 14 bases, with 21 bases between them. Looked up from germline, CDR1 is SQVTM and CDR2 is ANQGSEA. The CDR3 nucleotides read TGCAGCGTTGAATCGACGCCCGGCACCTCAGTTACCTTC. It translates to CSVESTPGTSVTF.

The sample holds a few counts of this clonotype. For the CDR3, the DNA is TGTGCCAGCACGGGTCGCACAGATACGCAGTATTTT. It yields the protein CASTGRTDTQYF. The rearrangement joins TRBV2 to TRBJ2-3; unclear D gene. Trimming left V 7 bases short and J 1 base short, with 6 bases between. The CDR3 is 12 amino acids. Germline V CDR1 and CDR2: SNHLY, FYNNEI. Full variable domain (remainder filled in from reference TRBV2 and TRBJ2-3): EPEVTQTPSHQVTQMGQEVILRCVPISNHLYFYWYRQILGQKVEFLVSFYNNEISEKSEIFDDQFSVERPDGSNFTLKIRSTKLEDSAMYFCASTGRTDTQYFGPGTRLTVL.

This clonotype was recorded at least ten times. The chain carries TRBV19 and TRBJ2-1; maybe TRBD2 (6 bases). Per germline, CDR1 LNHDA and CDR2 SQIVND (reference sequence). Trimming took off 7 bases at V and 0 bases at J, with 13 bases between the two ends. This CDR3 has 15 residues. The CDR3 protein is CASTASVNSYNEQFF. For the CDR3, the DNA is TGTGCCAGTACCGCTAGCGTCAACTCCTACAATGAGCAGTTCTTC. The full variable domain, rest sourced from reference TRBV19 and TRBJ2-1, is DGGITQSPKYLFRKEGQNVTLSCEQNLNHDAMYWYRQDPGQGLRLIYYSQIVNDFQKGDIAEGYSVSREKKESFPLTVTSAQKNPTAFYLCASTASVNSYNEQFFGPGTRLTVL.

This clonotype was observed a handful of times. The rearrangement links TRBV5-1 to TRBJ2-7; tentatively, D is TRBD1 (6 bases). This CDR3 has 15 amino acids. The ends were cut back, 4 bases at V and 7 bases at J, with 21 bases in the middle. The germline gives CDR1 SGHRS, CDR2 YFSETQ. The CDR3 spells CASSPGHLDLKEQYF. The CDR3, as DNA: TGCGCCAGCAGCCCGGGACACCTAGACCTCAAGGAGCAGTACTTC.

At least ten counts were recorded for this clonotype. This chain links TRBV3-1 with TRBJ1-2; D might be TRBD1 (6 bases). The V gene's germline CDR1 is LGHDT and CDR2 YNNKEL (reference sequence). V gave up 1 base and J gave up 3 bases, with 9 bases separating them. The CDR3 spans 14 residues. The CDR3 reads CASSQGQDHYGYTF. The CDR3 DNA is TGTGCCAGCAGCCAAGGACAGGATCACTATGGCTACACCTTC.

This chain joins TRBV7-8 and TRBJ2-5; D might be TRBD2 (5 bases). The CDR3 runs 13 residues. The germline V and J ends were trimmed by 5 bases and 4 bases, with 11 bases remaining between them. CDR1 is SGHVS and CDR2 is FQNEAQ in the germline V gene. CDR3 DNA: TGTGCCAGCAGCGGACTGGACGGAGAGACCCAGTACTTC. The encoded protein is CASSGLDGETQYF.

This clonotype was counted only a few times. This chain connects TRBV18 to TRBJ2-3, with D perhaps TRBD1 (5 bases). V lost 11 bases to trimming and J lost 3 bases, with 18 bases between them. This CDR3 comprises 14 residues. CDR1 and CDR2 (germline): KGHSH, LQKENI. CDR3 amino acids: CAAAKDSETDTQYF. DNA of the CDR3: TGTGCCGCCGCGAAAGACAGTGAGACAGATACGCAGTATTTT.

This clonotype turned up a few times. V and J are TRBV28 and TRBJ1-2; D unclear. The length of the CDR3 is 11 residues. Germline V CDR1 and CDR2: MDHEN, SYDVKM. CDR3 nucleotide sequence: TGTGCTTCCAATCGGGACTATGGCTACACCTTC. It specifies CASNRDYGYTF.

This clonotype was picked up many times. The chain joins TRBV12-3 or TRBV12-4 to TRBJ2-7; D may be TRBD1 (6 bases). V was trimmed by 2 bases and J by 1 base, leaving 9 bases between them. The CDR3 is made up of 14 amino acids. The CDR3 loop is CASSLLQGSYEQYF. CDR3 DNA sequence: TGTGCCAGCAGTTTATTGCAGGGGTCCTACGAGCAGTACTTC.

J is TRBJ2-5 and V is TRBV7-9; tentatively, D is TRBD2 (5 bases). The V end was cut by 8 bases, the J end by 3 bases, with 13 bases between. CDR1 is SEHNR, CDR2 FQNEAQ, per germline (reference sequence). This CDR3 spans 13 amino acids. CDR3 in amino acids: CASGSGGKETQYF. In nucleotides, the CDR3 is TGTGCCAGCGGTTCAGGAGGTAAAGAGACCCAGTACTTC.

The rearrangement links TRBV12-3 or TRBV12-4 to TRBJ1-5; a weak D match, TRBD1 (5 bases). The CDR3 contains 14 residues. Trimming shortened V by 4 bases and J by 6 bases, and 13 bases separated the two germline ends. CDR3 region: CASSSSGKGQPQHF. In DNA form, the CDR3 reads TGTGCCAGCAGTTCCTCAGGGAAGGGTCAGCCCCAGCATTTT.

The chain links TRBV5-1 to TRBJ2-4, with 16 nucleotides matching TRBD2. The CDR3 has 19 residues. The junction had 6 bases not matched to a gene; V was cut back by 0 bases and J by 3 bases. Germline V lookup: CDR1 SGHRS, CDR2 YFSETQ. The chain's CDR3 is CASSLEPGLAGGRKNIQYF. The CDR3, as DNA: TGCGCCAGCAGCTTGGAACCGGGACTAGCGGGGGGGCGCAAAAACATTCAGTACTTC.

The chain uses TRBV20-1 and TRBJ2-2, with unresolved D. Germline CDR1 DFQATT, CDR2 SNEGSKA (reference sequence). Trimming left V 0 bases short and J 4 bases short, with 9 bases between. This CDR3 has 14 amino acids. The CDR3 spells CSARDIGSTGELFF. CDR3 DNA sequence: TGCAGTGCTAGAGATATCGGAAGCACCGGGGAGCTGTTTTTT.

This clonotype was seen many times. This rearrangement joins TRBV5-6 to TRBJ2-4; D is perhaps TRBD1 (5 bases). Germline V gene sequence: CDR1 SGHDT, CDR2 YYEEEE. V lost 3 bases and J lost 0, with 10 bases in between. This CDR3 comprises 15 residues. CDR3 loop: CASSSSRVAKNIQYF. The CDR3 DNA reads as TGTGCCAGCAGCTCATCCAGGGTAGCCAAAAACATTCAGTACTTC.

This chain links TRBV4-2 with TRBJ2-7; D tentatively fits TRBD1 or TRBD2 (5 bases each). Trimming pared 4 bases from V and 3 bases from J, leaving 16 bases between. The germline CDR1 and CDR2 sequences are LGHNA and YNFKEQ. This CDR3 has 15 amino acids. The CDR3 loop is CASSPSEDTDYEQYF. CDR3 in DNA: TGTGCCAGCAGCCCCTCGGAGGACACTGACTACGAGCAGTACTTC.

This clonotype was seen only a few times. The chain joins TRBV25-1 to TRBJ2-2; D gene uncertain. Germline loops: CDR1 MGHDK, CDR2 SYGVNS. V gave up 1 base and J gave up 4 bases, with 7 bases separating them. The CDR3 has 14 residues. CDR3 in amino acids: CASSELLATGELFF. CDR3 DNA sequence: TGTGCCAGCAGTGAATTACTGGCCACCGGGGAGCTGTTTTTT.